This T cell receptor (beta chain) was identified during a study of blood T cell repertoires in COVID-19. Study details: Material from acute and convalescent COVID-19 was sourced from the United States, Italy and Spain.

The germline V gene has CDR1 SGHAT and CDR2 FQNNGV. V was cut by 2 bases and J by 4 bases, with 9 bases left in between. This CDR3 region has 13 residues. Methods used by the authors: Estimates of nucleated cell counts were drawn from the amplification of reference gene primers. Libraries were prepared by immunoSEQ multiplex PCR; TCRdb keeps only in-frame clonotypes and omits some of them. The V and J calls and clone size come from that table; D and trimming were worked out from the DNA. This sample has under 300,000 clones; approximately 84% occur once, and the top ten carry roughly 1.5%. The receptor's source is a human donor with COVID-19, enrolled during active disease. The donor label of this sample is uncertain. The chain carries TRBV11-2 and TRBJ2-7; weak D call: TRBD2 (6 bases). Sequencing was done on a sample of peripheral blood. The CDR3 loop is CASSLSGAYEQYF. DNA of the CDR3: TGTGCCAGCAGCTTATCGGGAGCGTACGAGCAGTACTTC.